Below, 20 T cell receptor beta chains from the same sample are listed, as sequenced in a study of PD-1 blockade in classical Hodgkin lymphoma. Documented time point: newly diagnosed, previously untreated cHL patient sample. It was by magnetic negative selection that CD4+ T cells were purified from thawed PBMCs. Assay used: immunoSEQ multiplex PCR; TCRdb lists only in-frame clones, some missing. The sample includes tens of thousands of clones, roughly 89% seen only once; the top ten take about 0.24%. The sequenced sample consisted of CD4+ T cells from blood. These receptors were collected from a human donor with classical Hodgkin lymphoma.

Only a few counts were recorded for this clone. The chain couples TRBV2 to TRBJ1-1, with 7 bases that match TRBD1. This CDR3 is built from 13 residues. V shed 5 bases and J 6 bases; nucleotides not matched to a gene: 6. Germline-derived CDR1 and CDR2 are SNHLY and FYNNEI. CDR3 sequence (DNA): TGTGCCAGCAGTCCTGACAGGGATGCTGAAGCTTTCTTT. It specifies CASSPDRDAEAFF.

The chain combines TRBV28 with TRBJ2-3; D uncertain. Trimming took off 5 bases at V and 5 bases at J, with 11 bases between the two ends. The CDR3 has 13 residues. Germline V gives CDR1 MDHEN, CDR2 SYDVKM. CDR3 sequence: CASSTGPLDTQYF. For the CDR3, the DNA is TGTGCCAGCAGTACCGGACCGTTAGATACGCAGTATTTT. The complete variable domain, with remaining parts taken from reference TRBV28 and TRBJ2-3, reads DVKVTQSSRYLVKRTGEKVFLECVQDMDHENMFWYRQDPGLGLRLIYFSYDVKMKEKGDIPEGYSVSREKKERFSLILESASTNQTSMYLCASSTGPLDTQYFGPGTRLTVL.

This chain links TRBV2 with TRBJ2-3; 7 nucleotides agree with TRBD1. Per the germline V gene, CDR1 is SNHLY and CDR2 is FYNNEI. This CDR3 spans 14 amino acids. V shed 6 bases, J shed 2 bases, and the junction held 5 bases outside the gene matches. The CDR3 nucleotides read TGTGCCAGCAGGGACAGGATTTCCACAGATACGCAGTATTTT. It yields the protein CASRDRISTDTQYF.

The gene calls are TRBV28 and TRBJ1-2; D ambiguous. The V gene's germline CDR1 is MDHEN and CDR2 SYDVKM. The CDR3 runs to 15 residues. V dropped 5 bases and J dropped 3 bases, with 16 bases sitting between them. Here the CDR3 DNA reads TGTGCCAGCAGTCTTCTCGACTGGCCCCACTATGGCTACACCTTC. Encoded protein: CASSLLDWPHYGYTF.

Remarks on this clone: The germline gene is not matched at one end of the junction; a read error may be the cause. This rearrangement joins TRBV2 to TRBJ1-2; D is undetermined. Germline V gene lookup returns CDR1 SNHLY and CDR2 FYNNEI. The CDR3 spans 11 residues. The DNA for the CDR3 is TGTGCCAGCAGTGAAGCCACCCCCTCCATTTTC. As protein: CASSEATPSIF.

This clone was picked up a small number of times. The CDR3 region is CASSEMGLNTEAFF. CDR3 coding DNA: TGTGCCAGCAGTGAAATGGGTCTGAACACTGAAGCTTTCTTT. This chain links TRBV2 with TRBJ1-1; D not certain. Per germline, CDR1 SNHLY and CDR2 FYNNEI. The ends were cut back, 2 bases at V and 0 bases at J, with 7 bases in the middle. This CDR3 is 14 amino acids long.

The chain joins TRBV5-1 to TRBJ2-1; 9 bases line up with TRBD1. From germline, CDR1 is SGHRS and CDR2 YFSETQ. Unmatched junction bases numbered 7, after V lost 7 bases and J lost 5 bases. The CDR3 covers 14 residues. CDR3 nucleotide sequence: TGCGCCAGCTCCCGGGACAGGGTCCACAATGAGCAGTTCTTC. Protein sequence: CASSRDRVHNEQFF. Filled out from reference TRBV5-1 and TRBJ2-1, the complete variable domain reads KAGVTQTPRYLIKTRGQQVTLSCSPISGHRSVSWYQQTPGQGLQFLFEYFSETQRNKGNFPGRFSGRQFSNSRSEMNVSTLELGDSALYLCASSRDRVHNEQFFGPGTRLTVL.

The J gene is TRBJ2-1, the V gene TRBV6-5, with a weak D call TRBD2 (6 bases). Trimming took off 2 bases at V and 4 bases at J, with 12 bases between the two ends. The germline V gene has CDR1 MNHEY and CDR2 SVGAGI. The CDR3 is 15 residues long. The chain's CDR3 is CASSYPRGSYNEQFF. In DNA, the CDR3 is TGTGCCAGCAGTTACCCGCGGGGTTCGTACAATGAGCAGTTCTTC.

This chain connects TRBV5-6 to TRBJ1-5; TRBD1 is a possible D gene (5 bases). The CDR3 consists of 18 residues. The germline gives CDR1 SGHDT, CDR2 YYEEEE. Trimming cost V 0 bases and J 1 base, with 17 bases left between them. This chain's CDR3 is CASSLGNGVWGSNQPQHF. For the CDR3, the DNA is TGTGCCAGCAGCTTGGGGAACGGGGTTTGGGGGAGCAATCAGCCCCAGCATTTT. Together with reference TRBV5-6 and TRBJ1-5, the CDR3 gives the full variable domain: DAGVTQSPTHLIKTRGQQVTLRCSPKSGHDTVSWYQQALGQGPQFIFQYYEEEERQRGNFPDRFSGHQFPNYSSELNVNALLLGDSALYLCASSLGNGVWGSNQPQHFGDGTRLSIL.

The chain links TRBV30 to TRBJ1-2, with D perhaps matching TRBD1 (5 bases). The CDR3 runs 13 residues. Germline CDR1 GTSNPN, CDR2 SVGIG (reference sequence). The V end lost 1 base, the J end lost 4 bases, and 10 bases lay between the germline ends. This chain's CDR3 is CAWSALTGYGYTF. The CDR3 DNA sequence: TGTGCCTGGAGTGCATTAACAGGCTATGGCTACACCTTC.

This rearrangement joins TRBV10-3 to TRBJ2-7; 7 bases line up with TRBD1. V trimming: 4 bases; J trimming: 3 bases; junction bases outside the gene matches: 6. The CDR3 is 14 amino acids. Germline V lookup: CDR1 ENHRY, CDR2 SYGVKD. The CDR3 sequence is CAISGQGERYEQYF. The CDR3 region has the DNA TGTGCCATCAGTGGGCAGGGGGAACGCTACGAGCAGTACTTC.

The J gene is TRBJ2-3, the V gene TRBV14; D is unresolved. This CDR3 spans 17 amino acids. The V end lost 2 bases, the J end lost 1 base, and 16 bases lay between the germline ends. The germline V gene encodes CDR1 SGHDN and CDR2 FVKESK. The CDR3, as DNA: TGTGCCAGCAGCCAACAACTCGGAGTTTGGGGCACAGATACGCAGTATTTT. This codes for CASSQQLGVWGTDTQYF.

The CDR3 region has the DNA TGTGCCAGCAGCGCCGACCCAGGGCCCTCCTACAATGAGCAGTTCTTC. This encodes CASSADPGPSYNEQFF. The genes are TRBV9 and TRBJ2-1; D perhaps matches TRBD1 (5 bases). Germline V gives CDR1 SGDLS, CDR2 YYNGEE. CDR3 length: 16 amino acids. Trimming cost V 3 bases and J 0 bases, with 13 bases left between them.

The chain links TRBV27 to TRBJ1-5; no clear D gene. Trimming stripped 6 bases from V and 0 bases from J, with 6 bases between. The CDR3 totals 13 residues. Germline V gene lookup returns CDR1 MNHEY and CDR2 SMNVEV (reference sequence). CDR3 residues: CASSFNSNQPQHF. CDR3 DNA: TGTGCCAGCAGCTTCAATAGCAATCAGCCCCAGCATTTT.

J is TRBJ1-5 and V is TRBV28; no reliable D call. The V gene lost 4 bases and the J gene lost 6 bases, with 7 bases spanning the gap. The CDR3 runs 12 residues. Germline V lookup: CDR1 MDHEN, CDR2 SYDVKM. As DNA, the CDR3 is TGTGCCAGCAGTTCGTTACTTCAGCCCCAGCATTTT. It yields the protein CASSSLLQPQHF.

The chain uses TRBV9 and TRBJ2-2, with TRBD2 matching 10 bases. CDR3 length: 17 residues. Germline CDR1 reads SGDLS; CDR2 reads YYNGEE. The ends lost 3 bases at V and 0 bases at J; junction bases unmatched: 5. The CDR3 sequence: CASSERAGGPNTGELFF. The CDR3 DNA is TGTGCCAGCAGCGAGCGAGCGGGGGGGCCGAACACCGGGGAGCTGTTTTTT. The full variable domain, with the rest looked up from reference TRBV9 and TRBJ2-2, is DSGVTQTPKHLITATGQRVTLRCSPRSGDLSVYWYQQSLDQGLQFLIQYYNGEERAKGNILERFSAQQFPDLHSELNLSSLELGDSALYFCASSERAGGPNTGELFFGEGSRLTVL.

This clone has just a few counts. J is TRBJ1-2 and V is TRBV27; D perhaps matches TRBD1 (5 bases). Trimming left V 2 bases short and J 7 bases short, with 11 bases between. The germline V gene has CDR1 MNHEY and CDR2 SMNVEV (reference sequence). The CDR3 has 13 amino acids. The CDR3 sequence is CASSLGGTGGYTF. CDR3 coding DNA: TGTGCCAGCAGTTTAGGAGGGACGGGTGGCTACACCTTC.

Here the CDR3 DNA reads TGTGCCAGCAGTGGAGGGGAGGGGGCTGGCTACACCTTC. It codes for CASSGGEGAGYTF. V gene TRBV2 combines with J gene TRBJ1-2, with 7 bases that match TRBD1. Germline CDR1 SNHLY, CDR2 FYNNEI. The CDR3 totals 13 residues. The ends lost 4 bases at V and 7 bases at J; junction bases unmatched: 6.

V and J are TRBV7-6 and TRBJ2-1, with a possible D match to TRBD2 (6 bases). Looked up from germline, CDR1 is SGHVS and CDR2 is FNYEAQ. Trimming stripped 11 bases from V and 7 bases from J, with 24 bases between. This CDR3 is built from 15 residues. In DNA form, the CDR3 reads TGTGCCTCTCGACCCCGGGACTGGGCTTTTAATGAGCAGTTCTTC. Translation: CASRPRDWAFNEQFF.

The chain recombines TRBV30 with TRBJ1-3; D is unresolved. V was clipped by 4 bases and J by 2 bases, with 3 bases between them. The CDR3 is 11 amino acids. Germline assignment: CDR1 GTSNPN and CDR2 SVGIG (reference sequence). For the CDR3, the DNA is TGTGCCTGGACGACTGGAAACACCATATATTTT. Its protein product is CAWTTGNTIYF.